This entry features one T cell receptor (beta chain) sequence. One end of the junction fails to match germline, which may point to a read error. This sample was taken from a study of tumor-infiltrating lymphocytes in primary liver carcinoma. Germline lookup yields CDR1 MGHRA and CDR2 YSYEKL. The CDR3 has 15 amino acids. The study co-extracted DNA and RNA from 20-30 mg of unsorted bulk tissue. TCR beta cDNA came from roughly 0.45 ug total RNA, primed with a constant-region primer. ARM-PCR, slightly modified, supplied the TCR beta libraries through three nested multiplex PCR rounds. Two initial PCR rounds of around 9 cycles each paired TRBV1-TRBV30 forward primers with a C-beta reverse primer. TCRdb reanalysed the multiplex PCR reads using MiXCR and keeps one entry per CDR3 protein. This table holds 90,000 to 150,000 distinct CDR3 sequences, approximately 71% found once.

Specimen: tumor-adjacent normal liver tissue. V usage is TRBV4-1 and J usage is TRBJ1-1; 9 bases align to TRBD1. The sequence came from a woman in her fifties or sixties with primary liver carcinoma and hepatitis B virus infection. This CDR3 reads CASNQRGQGEVEAFF. Here the CDR3 DNA reads TGCGCCAGCAACCAAAGGGGACAGGGAGAGGTTGAAGCTTTCTTT.